What follows is one T cell receptor (beta chain) and its context. Its target is unknown. The data originate from a study of cytomegalovirus exposure and HLA in healthy donors. Regarding the study as a whole: In vitro data verified a few CMV-associated chains as specific for CMV antigens. The authors listed some 150 TCR beta chains as cytomegalovirus-associated.

The PCR had 60 Vbeta and 13 Jbeta primers. TCRdb's table, derived via immunoSEQ multiplex PCR, lists solely in-frame clones and lacks some. The sample has about 210,000 clones, about four fifths seen once. The CDR3 length is 14 residues. Trimming pared 4 bases from V and 4 bases from J, leaving 11 bases between. Germline CDR1 SGHTA, CDR2 FQGNSA. This sequence joins TRBV7-2 and TRBJ1-5; D gene ambiguous. The source is a woman between 45 and 60 years old in good health and CMV-seropositive. The sample was PBMCs. CDR3 protein: CASSYPQLNQPQHF. For the CDR3, the DNA is TGTGCCAGCAGCTACCCCCAGTTGAATCAGCCCCAGCATTTT.